These T cell receptor beta chains were read from a single sample in a study of blood T cell repertoires in COVID-19. Produced via immunoSEQ multiplex PCR; TCRdb's table is partial and in-frame only. The top ten clones hold about 0.65% of a sample with around 480,000 clones, approximately 86% of them seen once. The source material was PBMCs or T cells enriched from blood (not recorded which). Receptors were obtained from a woman between 18 and 30 years old who had recovered from COVID-19. The CDR3 runs from the conserved cysteine through the conserved F or W. D genes are given only for firm matches. Rows may omit the clone size; those that give it use once, few, many or a size class.

-	TRBV3-1/TRBV3-2	TRBJ1-1	few	TGTGCCAGCAGCCAAGAAGAGAGAAAAGAAGCTTTCTTT	CASSQEERKEAFF
-	TRBV12-3/TRBV12-4	TRBJ2-7	-	TGTGCCAGCAGTGGGGCAGGGGCCTACGAGCAGTACTTC	CASSGAGAYEQYF
-	TRBV28	TRBJ2-3	-	TGTGCCAGCAGTTTCTCTATCCGGAGTCCTCGCGGGGATACGCAGTATTTT	CASSFSIRSPRGDTQYF
-	TRBV7-2	TRBJ2-3	once	TGTGCCAGCAGCCTAGGTACAGCGGTTAGCACAGATACGCAGTATTTT	CASSLGTAVSTDTQYF
TRBD2	TRBV29-1	TRBJ2-1	-	TGCAGCGTCGCGACTAGCGGGGGGGCCAATGAGCAGTTCTTC	CSVATSGGANEQFF
-	TRBV5-1	TRBJ1-5	few	TGCGCCAGCAGCCCGGGGGGCCCATCTCAGCCCCAGCATTTT	CASSPGGPSQPQHF
TRBD2	TRBV5-1	TRBJ2-3	-	TGCGCCAGCAGCCGCCTAGCGGGGGGCACAGATACGCAGTATTTT	CASSRLAGGTDTQYF
TRBD2	TRBV2	TRBJ2-2	few	TGTGCCAGCAGAGGACTAGAGGGGGAGCTGTTTTTT	CASRGLEGELFF
TRBD1	TRBV5-1	TRBJ2-5	-	TGCGCCAGCAGCGCGACAGGGGAGGAGACCCAGTACTTC	CASSATGEETQYF
-	TRBV4-1	TRBJ2-5	-	TGCGCCAGCAGCCAAGATCCTGACAGGGAGACCCAGTACTTC	CASSQDPDRETQYF
-	TRBV21-1	TRBJ1-2	-	TGTGCCAGCAGGGGCGAAGGTTATGCGGGCTACACCTTC	CASRGEGYAGYTF
TRBD2	TRBV5-6	TRBJ2-7	once	TGTGCCAGCAGCTTGGGGGCGGGGGTCTACGAGCAGTACTTC	CASSLGAGVYEQYF
-	TRBV7-2	TRBJ2-3	few	TGTGCCAGCACCCCCTCACTAGTGGCAGATACGCAGTATTTT	CASTPSLVADTQYF
-	TRBV20-1	TRBJ1-6	-	TGCAGTGCTAGTTTAAAGAGCAGGGTTTACTATAATTCACCCCTCCACTTT	CSASLKSRVYYNSPLHF
-	TRBV2	TRBJ1-6	-	TGTGCCAGCAGTCAATCCGGAGGGGCAGAGAATTCACCCCTCCACTTT	CASSQSGGAENSPLHF
-	TRBV27	TRBJ1-6	-	TGTGCCAGCCGTAACGGGTTCCCCTATTCACCCCTCCACTTT	CASRNGFPYSPLHF
-	TRBV30	TRBJ1-5	-	TGTGCCTGGAGTTCACCCATCCTCCTTCGGGGTCAGCCCCAGCATTTT	CAWSSPILLRGQPQHF
-	TRBV19	TRBJ1-1	-	TGTGCCAGTAGTTCGTACCGGGAAACTGAAGCTTTCTTT	CASSSYRETEAFF
TRBD1	TRBV3-1/TRBV3-2	TRBJ2-1	many	TGTGCCAGCAGCCCTCTTTTCGATCCGGGACAGGGGCACGGCGAGCAGTTCTTC	CASSPLFDPGQGHGEQFF
-	TRBV11-2	TRBJ2-7	-	TGTGCCAGCAGTTCCCTCCGGAGGGGCGAGCAGTACTTC	CASSSLRRGEQYF
TRBD1	TRBV28	TRBJ2-7	-	TGTGCCAGCAGTTTAGAAGGGACAGCGGAAGAGCAGTACTTC	CASSLEGTAEEQYF
-	TRBV12-5	TRBJ2-1	few	TGTGCTAGTGGTTTGACTAGCAGGTGGGAAAATGAGCAGTTCTTC	CASGLTSRWENEQFF
-	TRBV5-5	TRBJ1-1	-	TGTGCCAGCAGCCTTTTGAACACTGAAGCTTTCTTT	CASSLLNTEAFF
TRBD1	TRBV5-4	TRBJ2-7	-	TGTGCCAGCAGCTCCCGGGACAGGGTAGACCACGAGCAGTACTTC	CASSSRDRVDHEQYF
-	TRBV5-1	TRBJ2-3	-	TGCGCCAGCAGCTTGGGGCAGGGTGGAGATACGCAGTATTTT	CASSLGQGGDTQYF
TRBD2	TRBV7-2	TRBJ2-1	-	TGTGCCAGCAGCCCCCGGACTAGCGGGGGGCCTGGAGATGAGCAGTTCTTC	CASSPRTSGGPGDEQFF